A selection of T cell receptor beta chains follows, all from one sample in a study of shared clonotypes between healthy human individuals. Repertoires were generated with immunoSEQ multiplex PCR, while TCRdb's copy carries only in-frame clones and drops some. The sample yields 330,000 or so clones, more than 60% seen once. Sequenced sample: memory CD4+ T cells sorted from blood. These receptors were taken from a man aged 25 to 40 in good health. The CDR3 runs from the conserved cysteine through the conserved F or W. D genes are given only for firm matches. Size is stated for part of the rows, as once, few or many counts, or as a class when the clone is expanded.

J	V	D	size	CDR3	DNA
TRBJ1-5	TRBV6-6	TRBD1	-	CATTGQGDHQPQHF	TGTGCCACTACGGGACAGGGGGACCATCAGCCCCAGCATTTT
TRBJ1-1	TRBV5-4	-	-	CASSLGTEAFF	TGTGCCAGCAGCTTGGGCACTGAAGCTTTCTTT
TRBJ1-2	TRBV28	-	few	CASSFGGGVYGYTF	TGTGCCAGCAGCTTCGGGGGAGGCGTCTATGGCTACACCTTC
TRBJ1-2	TRBV5-1	TRBD1	-	CASSSNTNQRTGYGYTF	TGCGCCAGCAGCTCCAATACCAACCAACGGACAGGGTACGGCTACACCTTC
TRBJ2-1	TRBV14	-	-	CASSYGGSIQTEQFF	TGTGCCAGCAGCTATGGCGGAAGTATCCAGACTGAGCAGTTCTTC
TRBJ2-5	TRBV15	TRBD1	-	CATSPSTGTGEETQYF	TGTGCCACCAGCCCATCTACCGGGACAGGGGAAGAGACCCAGTACTTC
TRBJ1-2	TRBV27	-	few	CASSQKTGRTYGYTF	TGTGCCAGCAGTCAGAAGACAGGCCGGACCTATGGCTACACCTTC
TRBJ2-7	TRBV11-3	TRBD2	-	CASSAAPGTSVYF	TGTGCCAGCAGCGCCGCCCCCGGGACTAGCGTGTACTTC
TRBJ2-2	TRBV7-6	TRBD1	-	CASSSVDRVAGELFF	TGTGCCAGCAGCTCAGTTGACAGGGTCGCCGGGGAGCTGTTTTTT
TRBJ2-7	TRBV7-9	TRBD1	-	CASSLARGPLYEQYF	TGTGCCAGCAGCTTAGCCAGGGGGCCTTTGTACGAGCAGTACTTC
TRBJ2-3	TRBV2	TRBD2	-	CASSAGLDTDTQYF	TGTGCCAGCAGTGCAGGACTAGACACAGATACGCAGTATTTT